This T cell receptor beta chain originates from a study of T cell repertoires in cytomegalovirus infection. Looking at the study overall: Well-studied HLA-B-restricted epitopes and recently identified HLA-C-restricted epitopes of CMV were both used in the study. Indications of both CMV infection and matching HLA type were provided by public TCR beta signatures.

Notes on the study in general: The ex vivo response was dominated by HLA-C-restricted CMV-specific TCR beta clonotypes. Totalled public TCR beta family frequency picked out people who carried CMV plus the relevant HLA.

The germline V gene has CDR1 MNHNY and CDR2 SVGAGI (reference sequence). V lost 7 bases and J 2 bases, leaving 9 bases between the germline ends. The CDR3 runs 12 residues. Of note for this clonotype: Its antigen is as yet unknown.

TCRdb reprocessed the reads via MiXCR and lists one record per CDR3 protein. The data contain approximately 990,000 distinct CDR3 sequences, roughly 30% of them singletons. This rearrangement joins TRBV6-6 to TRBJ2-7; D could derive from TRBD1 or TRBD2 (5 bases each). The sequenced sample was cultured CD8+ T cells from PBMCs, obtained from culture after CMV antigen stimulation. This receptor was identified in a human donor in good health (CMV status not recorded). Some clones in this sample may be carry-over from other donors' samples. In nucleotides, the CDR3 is TGTGCCAGCAACCAGGGACCCTACGAGCAGTACTTC. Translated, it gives CASNQGPYEQYF.